Below, 22 T cell receptor beta chains from the same sample are listed, as sequenced in a study of shared clonotypes between healthy human individuals. Terminally differentiated effector memory CD45RA+ cells were left out of the naive CD8 fraction, which was CD45RO-negative and positively selected for CCR7. The table came from immunoSEQ multiplex PCR; TCRdb's copy has only in-frame clones and leaves some out. Of more than 550,000 clones in the sample, about 91% are singletons; the top ten hold about 24%. Sequences were obtained from naive CD8+ T cells sorted from blood. The receptors were sampled from a man in his thirties or forties in good health.

The genes are TRBV6-5 and TRBJ2-7; 7 nucleotides match TRBD1. The V gene end was trimmed by 2 bases and the J gene end by 5 bases; junction bases not matched to a gene: 6. Germline V gene sequence: CDR1 MNHEY, CDR2 SVGAGI. This CDR3 has 14 residues. This CDR3 is CASSYHRGTDEQYF. The CDR3 nucleotides are TGTGCCAGCAGTTACCACCGAGGGACAGACGAGCAGTACTTC.

The chain joins TRBV19 to TRBJ1-5; the D is unclear. V was clipped by 4 bases and J by 1 base, with 8 bases between them. Per the germline V gene, CDR1 is LNHDA and CDR2 is SQIVND (reference sequence). CDR3 length: 14 residues. In DNA, the CDR3 is TGTGCCAGTAGTAGGACCCAGAGCAATCAGCCCCAGCATTTT. This translates into CASSRTQSNQPQHF.

The chain couples TRBV30 to TRBJ2-5, with 9 positions matching TRBD1. CDR3 length equals 14 residues. V was clipped by 4 bases and J by 5 bases; unmatched bases: 8. Germline assignment: CDR1 GTSNPN and CDR2 SVGIG (reference sequence). CDR3 sequence (DNA): TGTGCCTGGACTACCGGGACAGGGTGGGAGACCCAGTACTTC. It codes for CAWTTGTGWETQYF.

The V gene is TRBV27, the J gene TRBJ2-7; D unclear. Looked up from germline, CDR1 is MNHEY and CDR2 is SMNVEV (reference sequence). V lost 4 bases and J 6 bases, leaving 13 bases between the germline ends. The CDR3 consists of 13 residues. The CDR3 bases are TGTGCCAGCAGTTCGACCCCGGGCTCCGAGCAGTACTTC. Protein sequence: CASSSTPGSEQYF.

V gene TRBV29-1 combines with J gene TRBJ2-2, with D hard to call. The CDR3 totals 15 residues. Trimming removed 7 bases at V and 0 bases at J, with 15 bases between. Germline CDR1 is SQVTM and CDR2 is ANQGSEA. The CDR3 region is CSALDLTANTGELFF. As DNA, the CDR3 is TGCAGCGCCCTAGACTTGACGGCGAACACCGGGGAGCTGTTTTTT.

This rearrangement joins TRBV7-9 to TRBJ2-3, with D uncertain. Deletions cut 4 bases from V and 4 bases from J, with 15 bases between. From germline, CDR1 is SEHNR and CDR2 FQNEAQ (reference sequence). The CDR3 contains 15 residues. CDR3 sequence (DNA): TGTGCCAGCAGCTCTCCTGATCCCTTCTCAGATACGCAGTATTTT. Translating gives CASSSPDPFSDTQYF.

The rearrangement joins TRBV27 to TRBJ1-1; D is unclear. CDR1 is MNHEY and CDR2 is SMNVEV in the germline V gene (reference sequence). The V end was cut by 4 bases, the J end by 4 bases, with 10 bases between. The CDR3 covers 13 residues. The CDR3 region is CASSSIRGTEAFF. The CDR3 DNA is TGTGCCAGCAGTTCAATTCGGGGCACTGAAGCTTTCTTT.

The rearrangement uses TRBV5-6 and TRBJ2-7; D is ambiguous. The CDR3 runs 13 residues. Germline CDR1 is SGHDT and CDR2 is YYEEEE. V was shortened by 5 bases and J by 0 bases, with 9 bases between the two germline ends. The CDR3 DNA reads as TGTGCCAGCAGTGACACTAACTCCTACGAGCAGTACTTC. Its translation is CASSDTNSYEQYF.

The genes are TRBV19 and TRBJ2-5, with D unclear. The CDR3 contains 15 residues. With 0 bases removed from V and 0 bases from J, the gap between germline ends came to 8 bases. Germline V gene sequence: CDR1 LNHDA, CDR2 SQIVND (reference sequence). The CDR3 bases are TGTGCCAGTAGTATAGATCTTGCTGACCAAGAGACCCAGTACTTC. This codes for CASSIDLADQETQYF.

This clone was detected once. The V call is TRBV2, the J call TRBJ2-3; D ambiguous. V lost 1 base, J lost 6 bases, and 11 bases lay in between. CDR1 is SNHLY, CDR2 FYNNEI, per germline. This CDR3 has 14 amino acids. The CDR3 sequence is CASSEGTAVDTQYF. The CDR3, as DNA: TGTGCCAGCAGTGAAGGGACCGCCGTCGATACGCAGTATTTT.

This clone has just one count. The chain uses TRBV7-9 and TRBJ1-1; 8 bases line up with TRBD1. The CDR3 runs 12 residues. V was clipped by 5 bases and J by 5 bases; unmatched bases: 1. CDR1 is SEHNR and CDR2 is FQNEAQ in the germline V gene (reference sequence). CDR3 DNA: TGTGCCAGCAGCCGGACAGGGACTGAAGCTTTCTTT. Its translation is CASSRTGTEAFF.

This clone was seen only once. This chain links TRBV27 with TRBJ2-7, with a possible D match to TRBD1 (6 bases). Between the trimmed V and J ends, which lost 3 bases and 5 bases, there was a span of 17 bases. The germline V gene has CDR1 MNHEY and CDR2 SMNVEV (reference sequence). CDR3 length equals 15 residues. CDR3 sequence (DNA): TGTGCCAGCAGTTTTTCAGGGACAACAAGGGACGAGCAGTACTTC. Protein product: CASSFSGTTRDEQYF.

The V call is TRBV19, the J call TRBJ2-1; 7 nucleotides match TRBD2. The junction had 6 bases not matched to a gene; V was cut back by 7 bases and J by 3 bases. The CDR3 consists of 14 residues. CDR1 is LNHDA and CDR2 is SQIVND in the germline V gene (reference sequence). The CDR3 is CASTWGGSYNEQFF. CDR3 bases: TGTGCCAGTACGTGGGGCGGGAGCTACAATGAGCAGTTCTTC.

The chain combines TRBV7-9 with TRBJ2-1; 16 nucleotides align to TRBD2. With 8 bases clipped from V and 2 bases from J, the junction kept 12 bases outside the gene matches. The CDR3 consists of 19 residues. CDR1 SEHNR and CDR2 FQNEAQ come from the germline V gene (reference sequence). CDR3 sequence: CASWDFPGLAGGPYNEQFF. CDR3 DNA sequence: TGTGCCAGCTGGGACTTCCCGGGACTAGCGGGAGGGCCCTACAATGAGCAGTTCTTC.

Turning to this clone: Other DNA sequences in the same sample also yield this CDR3. The chain combines TRBV18 with TRBJ2-1, with D uncertain. CDR3 length: 11 amino acids. Germline-derived CDR1 and CDR2 are KGHSH and LQKENI. V gave up 3 bases and J gave up 9 bases, with 6 bases separating them. CDR3 loop: CASSPSSEQFF. DNA of the CDR3: TGTGCCAGCTCACCGAGTAGTGAGCAGTTCTTC.

The V call is TRBV27, the J call TRBJ2-7, with unresolved D. CDR3 length: 13 amino acids. Germline V lookup: CDR1 MNHEY, CDR2 SMNVEV (reference sequence). Trimming stripped 3 bases from V and 7 bases from J, with 13 bases between. CDR3 coding DNA: TGTGCCAGCAGTTTTCATCAGCCCGGGGAGCAGTACTTC. As protein: CASSFHQPGEQYF.

This chain links TRBV18 with TRBJ2-7; D may match TRBD1 or TRBD2 (5 bases each). CDR1 and CDR2 from the germline V gene are KGHSH and LQKENI. Trimming removed 2 bases at V and 4 bases at J, with 12 bases between. The CDR3 is 14 amino acids. The CDR3 reads CASSPEGPIYEQYF. CDR3 nucleotide sequence: TGTGCCAGCTCACCAGAGGGACCGATATACGAGCAGTACTTC.

The V call is TRBV7-9, the J call TRBJ2-2, with 12 bases that match TRBD1. The CDR3 contains 19 residues. Germline-derived CDR1 and CDR2 are SEHNR and FQNEAQ (reference sequence). J gave up 4 bases and V 5 bases, and 14 bases lay outside the gene matches. This CDR3 reads CASSQMGQGARYATGELFF. In DNA, the CDR3 is TGTGCCAGCAGCCAAATGGGACAGGGGGCCCGTTACGCCACCGGGGAGCTGTTTTTT.

This clone has only one observation. The chain combines TRBV28 with TRBJ1-2; D may be TRBD1 (5 bases). The germline CDR1 and CDR2 sequences are MDHEN and SYDVKM. There are 15 residues in the CDR3. V lost 5 bases, J lost 4 bases, and 17 bases lay in between. The CDR3 spells CASSPFDRATYGYTF. The DNA for the CDR3 is TGTGCCAGCAGTCCGTTCGACAGAGCCACCTATGGCTACACCTTC.

The chain uses TRBV27 and TRBJ1-5; tentative D call: TRBD1 (5 bases). The V end was cut by 4 bases, the J end by 6 bases, with 10 bases between. CDR1 is MNHEY, CDR2 SMNVEV, per germline (reference sequence). The CDR3 spans 13 residues. The CDR3 here is CASSWAGGQPQHF. The DNA of the CDR3 is TGTGCCAGCAGTTGGGCGGGGGGTCAGCCCCAGCATTTT.

This clone was observed a handful of times. The J gene is TRBJ2-7, the V gene TRBV27, with D possibly TRBD2 on 6 matching bases. Germline V gives CDR1 MNHEY, CDR2 SMNVEV (reference sequence). V lost 4 bases and J 3 bases, leaving 13 bases between the germline ends. The CDR3 extends over 14 amino acids. This CDR3 reads CASSYAAGGYEQYF. The CDR3 bases are TGTGCCAGCAGTTATGCGGCCGGGGGCTACGAGCAGTACTTC.

V is TRBV4-3 and J is TRBJ2-2, with 8 nucleotides matching TRBD2. The germline gives CDR1 LGHNA, CDR2 YSLEER. The length of the CDR3 is 17 residues. V shed 3 bases, J shed 4 bases, and the junction held 10 bases outside the gene matches. This chain's CDR3 is CASSHSGGLMSTGELFF. As DNA, the CDR3 is TGCGCCAGCAGCCACAGCGGGGGCTTGATGAGCACCGGGGAGCTGTTTTTT.